The entry that follows covers one T cell receptor (beta chain) sequence. The antigen is unknown. MiXCR was run by TCRdb on the 5' RACE reads, yielding one entry per CDR3 protein. The profile shows some 410,000 distinct CDR3 sequences, 20% to 30% of them singletons. The data stem from a study of T-cell memory formation after mild COVID-19. Notes on the study in general: Whether second-wave clones peaking at day 37 were SARS-CoV-2 specific went unconfirmed.

CDR3 length equals 16 residues. Germline trimming cut 8 bases from V and 3 bases from J; bases unmatched to any gene: 8. CDR1 and CDR2 (germline): SEHNR, FQNEAQ (reference sequence). The material sequenced was PBMCs or a T cell subset sorted from them (not recorded which). The chain couples TRBV7-9 to TRBJ2-3; 13 positions agree with TRBD2. This sequence originates from an adult woman who had mild COVID-19 (a few samples of this study predate the infection). Cell type and time point are not known. CDR3 amino acids: CASRGTSGIGTDTQYF. CDR3 DNA sequence: TGTGCCAGCCGTGGGACTAGCGGGATCGGGACAGATACGCAGTATTTT.